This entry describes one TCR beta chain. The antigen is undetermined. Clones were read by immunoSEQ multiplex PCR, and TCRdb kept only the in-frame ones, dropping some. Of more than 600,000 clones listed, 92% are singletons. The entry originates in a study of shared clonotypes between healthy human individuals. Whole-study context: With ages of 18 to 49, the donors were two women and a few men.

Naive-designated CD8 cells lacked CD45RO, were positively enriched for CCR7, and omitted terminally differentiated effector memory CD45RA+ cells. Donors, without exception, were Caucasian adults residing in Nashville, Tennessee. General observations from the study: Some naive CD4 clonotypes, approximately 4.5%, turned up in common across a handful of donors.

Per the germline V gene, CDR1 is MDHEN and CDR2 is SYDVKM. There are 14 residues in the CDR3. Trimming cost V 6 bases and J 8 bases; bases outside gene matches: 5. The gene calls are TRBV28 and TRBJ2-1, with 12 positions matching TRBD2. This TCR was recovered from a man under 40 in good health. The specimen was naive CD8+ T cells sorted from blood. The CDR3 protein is CASSPTSGSYEQFF. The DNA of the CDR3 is TGTGCCAGCAGCCCGACTAGCGGGAGCTATGAGCAGTTCTTC.